The 20 T cell receptor beta chains reported below all come from one sample, sequenced in a study of CD8 T cells in Susac syndrome (dated by TCRdb to the late 2010s). Preparation of the library involved the immunoSEQ multiplex PCR assay. RNA was extracted using the RNeasy kit, and roughly 0.5 to 1 ug of the RNA was reverse transcribed with random hexamers. The public reads were reprocessed in TCRdb via fastp at Q25 and MiXCR, keeping in-frame beta chains. A single entry per CDR3 protein holds the most common genes and DNA from its merged rows. The sample table records about 240,000 distinct CDR3 sequences; about 96% of these occur just once. The top ten constitute about 0.095% of the sample. Sequencing was performed on CD4+ T cells from PBMCs. Receptor source: a human donor with Susac syndrome.

The V gene is TRBV20-1, the J gene TRBJ2-4; D remains unclear. The CDR3 length is 11 residues. Trimming removed 6 bases from V and 8 bases from J, with 11 bases in between. Germline CDR1 and CDR2: DFQATT and SNEGSKA (reference sequence). DNA for the CDR3: TGCAGTGCCGATATTAGGGACATTCAGTACTTC. Protein: CSADIRDIQYF.

The chain combines TRBV6-5 with TRBJ2-7, with 7 bases matching TRBD2. CDR1 and CDR2 (germline): MNHEY, SVGAGI. The CDR3 is 14 amino acids. Trimming cost V 3 bases and J 3 bases; bases outside gene matches: 5. The CDR3 bases are TGTGCCAGCAGTTATAGCGGGCTGATCTACGAGCAGTACTTC. This encodes CASSYSGLIYEQYF.

This clonotype was seen only a few times. Mismatch with germline at one junction end may stem from a read error. V gene TRBV9 combines with J gene TRBJ1-1; no clear D gene. CDR3 length: 15 residues. Germline loops: CDR1 SGDLS, CDR2 YYNGEE. The DNA for the CDR3 is TGTGCCAGCAGCGTATCCGGGTCGTCGAACACTGAGGCTTTCTTT. Its protein product is CASSVSGSSNTEAFF.

This chain joins TRBV12-5 and TRBJ2-5, with D possibly TRBD1 on 6 matching bases. V was pared by 5 bases and J by 2 bases, with 12 bases between. CDR3 length equals 14 residues. Germline V gene sequence: CDR1 LGHNT, CDR2 FRNRAP. The CDR3 is CASGHRDTQETQYF. Written as DNA, the CDR3 is TGTGCTAGTGGTCACCGGGACACTCAAGAGACCCAGTACTTC.

This clonotype was picked up one time. This chain uses TRBV29-1 with TRBJ2-3; TRBD1 agrees at 10 bases. Looked up from germline, CDR1 is SQVTM and CDR2 is ANQGSEA. Germline trimming cut 6 bases from V and 6 bases from J; bases unmatched to any gene: 6. The CDR3 is 13 amino acids. CDR3 coding DNA: TGCAGCGTAGAGGACAGGGGGTCGGATACGCAGTATTTT. Amino acids: CSVEDRGSDTQYF.

The chain has TRBV5-1 and TRBJ1-1, with a possible D match to TRBD1 (5 bases). The CDR3 loop spans 17 amino acids. The V end was cut by 4 bases, the J end by 0 bases, with 19 bases between. Germline CDR1 reads SGHRS; CDR2 reads YFSETQ. CDR3 DNA: TGCGCCAGCAGCCCTAGTCGGGGCTCCAGGGTGAACACTGAAGCTTTCTTT. Amino acid sequence: CASSPSRGSRVNTEAFF.

This chain uses TRBV29-1 with TRBJ2-7, with D perhaps TRBD1 (6 bases). The ends were cut back, 6 bases at V and 2 bases at J, with 11 bases in the middle. CDR1 is SQVTM and CDR2 is ANQGSEA in the germline V gene. The CDR3 sequence is 12 residues long. The CDR3 region is CSVRRGTYEQYF. The CDR3 nucleotides read TGCAGCGTGCGCAGGGGAACCTACGAGCAGTACTTC.

This clonotype has only one observation. The gene calls are TRBV20-1 and TRBJ2-7; the D gene is possibly TRBD1 (5 bases). The CDR3 contains 16 residues. Germline loops: CDR1 DFQATT, CDR2 SNEGSKA (reference sequence). Trimming removed 1 base at V and 1 base at J, with 17 bases between. The CDR3 DNA follows: TGCAGTGCTAGAGCCGCCATGACAGCATATTCCTACGAGCAGTACTTC. This gives the protein CSARAAMTAYSYEQYF.

This rearrangement joins TRBV7-2 to TRBJ2-1, with a possible D match to TRBD2 (5 bases). The germline gives CDR1 SGHTA, CDR2 FQGNSA. CDR3 length: 13 residues. With 8 bases removed from V and 9 bases from J, the gap between germline ends came to 17 bases. The CDR3 coding sequence is TGTGCCAGCGTTCCCCCAGGTCGGGGTGAGCAGTTCTTC. This codes for CASVPPGRGEQFF.

The chain uses TRBV25-1 and TRBJ2-2; no clear D gene. V lost 4 bases to trimming and J lost 6 bases, with 3 bases between them. Germline assignment: CDR1 MGHDK and CDR2 SYGVNS. The CDR3 has 11 residues. The DNA of the CDR3 is TGTGCCAGCAGTGGCCCCGGGGAGCTGTTTTTT. It specifies CASSGPGELFF.

V usage is TRBV20-1 and J usage is TRBJ2-7; 9 nucleotides match TRBD1. Germline V gene lookup returns CDR1 DFQATT and CDR2 SNEGSKA (reference sequence). The length of the CDR3 is 15 residues. After removal of 1 base from V and 6 bases from J, the junction contained 10 bases not matched to a gene. This CDR3 is CSARGWRDRVPEQYF. Written as DNA, the CDR3 is TGCAGTGCTAGAGGGTGGCGGGACAGGGTCCCCGAGCAGTACTTC.

The table lists this clonotype with a few counts. This chain uses TRBV9 with TRBJ2-1; 8 bases map to TRBD1. This CDR3 is 14 amino acids long. Germline loops: CDR1 SGDLS, CDR2 YYNGEE. V trimming: 4 bases; J trimming: 4 bases; junction bases outside the gene matches: 4. DNA of the CDR3: TGTGCCAGCAGCTTGGGACAGGAGTACAATGAGCAGTTCTTC. This encodes CASSLGQEYNEQFF.

The chain recombines TRBV24-1 with TRBJ2-1; possibly TRBD1 or TRBD2 for D (6 bases each). Per germline, CDR1 KGHDR and CDR2 SFDVKD. CDR3 length: 17 amino acids. V lost 7 bases, J lost 3 bases, and 21 bases lay in between. The DNA of the CDR3 is TGTGCCACCAGCGGTCTGGGGGGCGAGGAAGGCTACAATGAGCAGTTCTTC. This gives the protein CATSGLGGEEGYNEQFF.

The J gene is TRBJ2-7, the V gene TRBV5-1; D perhaps matches TRBD1 (6 bases). The germline V gene has CDR1 SGHRS and CDR2 YFSETQ. This CDR3 has 13 amino acids. V was clipped by 3 bases and J by 2 bases, with 9 bases between them. CDR3 in amino acids: CASSWGQAYEQYF. The CDR3 nucleotides are TGCGCCAGCAGCTGGGGACAAGCCTACGAGCAGTACTTC.

The chain uses TRBV21-1 and TRBJ2-5. TRBV21-1 is described as a pseudogene. This CDR3 region has 11 residues. CDR3: CASSRWGTQYF. The CDR3 DNA follows: TGTGCCAGCAGCAGGTGGGGGACCCAGTACTTC.

This clonotype was detected once. This chain's CDR3 is CASSYAMDRRTEAFF. CDR3 coding DNA: TGTGCCAGCAGTTACGCAATGGACAGGCGCACTGAAGCTTTCTTT. The rearrangement links TRBV6-2 or TRBV6-3 to TRBJ1-1, with 7 bases identical to TRBD1. There are 15 residues in the CDR3. The germline V gene encodes CDR1 MNHEY and CDR2 SVGEGT. Losses at the gene ends were 2 bases for V and 4 bases for J; bases not matched to a gene: 7.

This sequence joins TRBV25-1 and TRBJ1-2, with TRBD1 as a possible D gene (6 bases). CDR1 is MGHDK and CDR2 is SYGVNS in the germline V gene. CDR3 length: 13 residues. The ends were cut back, 2 bases at V and 7 bases at J, with 11 bases in the middle. CDR3 amino acids: CASSEVGGSGYTF. The DNA for the CDR3 is TGTGCCAGCAGTGAAGTAGGGGGAAGTGGCTACACCTTC.

The chain couples TRBV7-9 to TRBJ2-7, with D unclear. The germline V gene encodes CDR1 SEHNR and CDR2 FQNEAQ (reference sequence). The length of the CDR3 is 14 residues. V lost 0 bases, J lost 3 bases, and 9 bases lay in between. CDR3 residues: CASSLATRYYEQYF. CDR3 sequence (DNA): TGTGCCAGCAGCTTAGCGACCAGGTACTACGAGCAGTACTTC.

The J gene is TRBJ2-5, the V gene TRBV20-1; 8 nucleotides align to TRBD1. The CDR3 sequence is 14 residues long. CDR1 DFQATT and CDR2 SNEGSKA come from the germline V gene (reference sequence). Losses at the gene ends were 5 bases for V and 2 bases for J; bases not matched to a gene: 7. The CDR3 spells CSASGQGHQETQYF. CDR3 sequence (DNA): TGCAGTGCTTCAGGACAGGGCCATCAAGAGACCCAGTACTTC.

This rearrangement joins TRBV6-5 to TRBJ2-7; 8 bases agree with TRBD1. Per the germline V gene, CDR1 is MNHEY and CDR2 is SVGAGI. This CDR3 spans 14 amino acids. Trimming cost V 5 bases and J 4 bases; bases outside gene matches: 7. DNA for the CDR3: TGTGCCAGCAGTCGGACAGGGATAACGTACGAGCAGTACTTC. This sequence encodes CASSRTGITYEQYF.